This TCR beta chain was sequenced for a study of beta chain features in type 1 diabetes. Germline loops: CDR1 SNHLY, CDR2 FYNNEI. The V end was cut by 2 bases, the J end by 9 bases, with 17 bases between. There are 15 residues in the CDR3. Study-wide results and limits: When Type 1 diabetes patients were examined, their TCRB CDR3s proved moderately but significantly shorter in all four CD4+ subsets. HLA effects on TCRB rearrangement stayed unresolved here. Patients showed naive, central memory and Treg TCRB repertoires that appeared more similar than those of healthy donors. At VDJ recombination sites, type 1 diabetes patients had fewer insertions and more deleted nucleotides.

This clone was found a few times. The antigen is unknown. Every isolated RNA sample was fully reverse transcribed, so sequencing captured expressed TCRB transcripts. Sequencing used immunoSEQ multiplex PCR; TCRdb keeps in-frame clones, though not all of them. This table holds a few hundred thousand clones, 8.5% to 10% found once. The TCR was taken from a man younger than 40 with type 1 diabetes. The J gene is TRBJ1-5, the V gene TRBV2; perhaps TRBD1 as D (5 bases). The sample was central memory CD4+ T cells from blood. CDR3 sequence (DNA): TGTGCCAGCAGTGAACTCCCGGGCGGCGGGGGGCCCCAGCATTTT. This codes for CASSELPGGGGPQHF. The variable domain in full, completed from reference TRBV2 and TRBJ1-5, reads EPEVTQTPSHQVTQMGQEVILRCVPISNHLYFYWYRQILGQKVEFLVSFYNNEISEKSEIFDDQFSVERPDGSNFTLKIRSTKLEDSAMYFCASSELPGGGGPQHFGDGTRLSIL.